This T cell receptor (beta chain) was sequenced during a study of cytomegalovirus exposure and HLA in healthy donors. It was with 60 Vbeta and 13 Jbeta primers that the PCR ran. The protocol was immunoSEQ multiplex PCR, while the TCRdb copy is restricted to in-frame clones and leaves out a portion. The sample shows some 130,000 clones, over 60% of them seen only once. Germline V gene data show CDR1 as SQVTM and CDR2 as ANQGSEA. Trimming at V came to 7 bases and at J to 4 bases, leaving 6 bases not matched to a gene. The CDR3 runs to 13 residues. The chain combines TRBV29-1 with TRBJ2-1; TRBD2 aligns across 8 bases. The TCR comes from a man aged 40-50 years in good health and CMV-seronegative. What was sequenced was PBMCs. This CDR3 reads CSASGGVYNEQFF. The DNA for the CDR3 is TGCAGCGCGTCGGGGGGGGTATACAATGAGCAGTTCTTC.